This T cell receptor beta chain stems from a study of blood T cell repertoires in COVID-19. Study-wide context: The United States, Italy and Spain provided the acute and convalescent COVID-19 samples. Nucleic acid was either cDNA or gDNA, and it came from T cells, B-cell-depleted T cells, or PBMCs.

Sequenced by immunoSEQ multiplex PCR; TCRdb stores in-frame clones only, minus some. The sample lists about 150,000 clones; around 86% were seen once. V shed 0 bases and J shed 0 bases, with 12 bases lying between them. Germline V CDR1 and CDR2: LGHDT, YNNKEL (reference sequence). The CDR3 is 18 residues long. This sequence originates from a man between 60 and 70 years old with COVID-19, enrolled during active disease. The chain has TRBV3-1 (or the pseudogene TRBV3-2) and TRBJ2-6, with D possibly being TRBD1 (6 bases). The sequenced sample was peripheral blood. The CDR3 nucleotides are TGTGCCAGCAGCCAAGAGAGTCGCAGGGGCTCTGGGGCCAACGTCCTGACTTTC. Amino acid sequence: CASSQESRRGSGANVLTF.